Listed here is a single TCR beta chain. Its specificity is unknown. The whole isolated RNA underwent reverse transcription, so sequencing captured expressed TCRB transcripts. The data were produced by immunoSEQ multiplex PCR, yet TCRdb's version contains in-frame clones alone and is incomplete. The table records under 400,000 clones, around 12% of them present only once. Every sorted population was more than 95% pure. The data derive from a study of beta chain features in type 1 diabetes. Study conclusions and caveats: Shortening that was moderate but significant affected the TCRB CDR3s of Type 1 diabetes patients in all four CD4+ subsets. It was among patients, rather than healthy donors, that naive, central memory and Treg TCRB repertoires appeared more similar.

Germline V lookup: CDR1 KGHSH, CDR2 LQKENI. The CDR3 loop spans 13 amino acids. Trimming cost V 8 bases and J 5 bases; bases outside gene matches: 3. This chain connects TRBV18 to TRBJ2-3, with 11 positions matching TRBD2. This receptor was identified in a woman aged 18-29 years with type 1 diabetes. Material for sequencing was naive CD4+ T cells from blood. CDR3 DNA: TGTGCCAGCGGAGGGACTAGCGGAGATACGCAGTATTTT. It is translated as CASGGTSGDTQYF.